The rows below give T cell receptor beta chains drawn from one sample of a study of T cell responses to AZD1222 COVID-19 vaccine. TCRdb's copy holds only in-frame clones and misses some; the assay was immunoSEQ multiplex PCR. The data show about 61,000 clones, roughly four fifths seen once. Sequencing used peripheral blood, obtained 28 days after the second AZD1222 dose. The receptors derive from an adult who received the AZD1222 COVID-19 vaccine. Both conserved end residues are part of each CDR3. D genes are given only for firm matches. Not all rows give a size; the values are once, few, many and, for expanded clones, a class.

-	TRBV7-4	TRBJ2-5	-	TGTGCCAGCAGCTTAGACGGGAAGGTGGCACAAGAGACCCAGTACTTC	CASSLDGKVAQETQYF
-	TRBV7-9	TRBJ1-1	-	TGTGCCAGCAGCCCCATGGGCCTGAACACTGAAGCTTTCTTT	CASSPMGLNTEAFF
-	TRBV21-1	TRBJ2-7	-	TGTGCCAGCCGCCAGTCCCGACGGCGCCGGTACGAGCAGTACTTC	CASRQSRRRRYEQYF
-	TRBV6-2/TRBV6-3	TRBJ2-7	-	TGTGCCAGCAGCCCCCTCCACCCACTAGCTGGACTCCCGGGCGAGCAGTACTTC	CASSPLHPLAGLPGEQYF
-	TRBV7-2	TRBJ2-1	-	TGTGCCAGCAGCTTAGGGTTAATCGGCACAAGCGAGCAGTTCTTC	CASSLGLIGTSEQFF
-	TRBV28	TRBJ2-1	-	TGTGCCAGCAGTTCGGGACTCCCCGTAGATGAGCAGTTCTTC	CASSSGLPVDEQFF
-	TRBV2	TRBJ1-4	-	TGTGCCAGCAGTGAGGCCAGGGACGCTTTACTGGGACTGTTTTTT	CASSEARDALLGLFF
-	TRBV4-2	TRBJ2-7	TRBD2	TGTGCCAGCAGCCAGGAGGGACTAAGCTCCTACGAGCAGTACTTC	CASSQEGLSSYEQYF
-	TRBV9	TRBJ1-5	-	TGTGCCAGCAGCGTAGAGGGGTTGAAAGTTCAGCCCCAGCATTTT	CASSVEGLKVQPQHF
-	TRBV29-1	TRBJ2-7	TRBD1	TGCAGCGTTGGTCCCATATTAAGTGGGACAGTAACCTACGAGCAGTACTTC	CSVGPILSGTVTYEQYF
-	TRBV4-1	TRBJ2-2	-	TGCGCCAGCAGCCAAGATGGAGTCAGGGTTTCCGGGGAGCTGTTTTTT	CASSQDGVRVSGELFF
-	TRBV7-7	TRBJ1-3	-	TGTGCCAGCAGCCCGACCAACTCTGGAAACACCATATATTTT	CASSPTNSGNTIYF
-	TRBV7-3	TRBJ2-1	-	TGTGCCAGCAGCTTAGCGCATGGCGATGAGCAGTTCTTC	CASSLAHGDEQFF
few	TRBV23-1	TRBJ1-5	TRBD1	TGCGCCAGCAGTCACAGGGACAGGGGAGGTGATCAGCCCCAGCATTTT	CASSHRDRGGDQPQHF
-	TRBV30	TRBJ1-5	TRBD1	TGTGCCTGGACTAAGGGGGCCGCTGGGAATCAGCCCCAGCATTTT	CAWTKGAAGNQPQHF
few	TRBV7-3	TRBJ1-1	-	TGTGCCAGCAGTCAGAAGTTGGACACTGAAGCTTTCTTT	CASSQKLDTEAFF
-	TRBV7-9	TRBJ2-3	TRBD2	TGTGCCAGCTGGTCCGGGGGGGCGCAGTATTTT	CASWSGGAQYF
once	TRBV30	TRBJ2-5	-	TGTGCCTGGAGGATAGAGACCCAGTACTTC	CAWRIETQYF
-	TRBV28	TRBJ2-2	-	TGTGCCAGCAGTCCACCCTCGGCGGGGCGGGAGCTGTTTTTT	CASSPPSAGRELFF
-	TRBV24-1	TRBJ2-1	-	TGTGCCACCAGTGTAAGTACAGGGAGAACCTACAATGAGCAGTTCTTC	CATSVSTGRTYNEQFF
-	TRBV13	TRBJ2-7	TRBD2	TGTGCCAGCAGCTTACTGAACGCCGGGACTAGCGGGAGTCGGTCCTACGAGCAGTACTTC	CASSLLNAGTSGSRSYEQYF
-	TRBV5-1	TRBJ2-7	TRBD2	TGCGCCAGCAGCTTACGGACTAGCGGGACCTACGAGCAGTACTTC	CASSLRTSGTYEQYF
few	TRBV2	TRBJ2-7	TRBD1	TGTGCCAGCAGTGACAGGGACAGGGTGTACGAGCAGTACTTC	CASSDRDRVYEQYF
-	TRBV10-1	TRBJ2-7	-	TGCGCCAGCACCGAGGGGGAGTTCTACGAGCAGTACTTC	CASTEGEFYEQYF
-	TRBV6-2/TRBV6-3	TRBJ2-7	TRBD2	TGTGCCAGCAGTCACCGACTAGCGGGCTTCTACGAGCAGTACTTC	CASSHRLAGFYEQYF
-	TRBV3-1/TRBV3-2	TRBJ2-3	-	TGTGCCAGCAGCCAAGACGCGGCCCGGGATACGCAGTATTTT	CASSQDAARDTQYF
-	TRBV28	TRBJ2-2	-	TGTGCCAGCAACTCTCTCCCCGGGGAGCTGTTTTTT	CASNSLPGELFF
-	TRBV27	TRBJ2-1	-	TGTGCCAGCAGTTTAAAGGGTAGGGGGGTCTACAATGAGCAGTTCTTC	CASSLKGRGVYNEQFF
once	TRBV19	TRBJ1-3	TRBD1	TGTGCCAGTAGTACTTCGGGACAGGGCCATTCTGGAAACACCATATATTTT	CASSTSGQGHSGNTIYF
-	TRBV6-5	TRBJ2-2	TRBD2	TGTGCCAGCAGTTACAAGACTAGCGGGGCCGGGGAGCTGTTTTTT	CASSYKTSGAGELFF
-	TRBV21-1	TRBJ1-2	-	TGTGCCAGCAGCAACTATGGCTACACCTTC	CASSNYGYTF
-	TRBV28	TRBJ1-2	TRBD1	TGTGCCAGCAGTTACATCGGACAGGGCGTTAACTATGGCTACACCTTC	CASSYIGQGVNYGYTF
-	TRBV25-1	TRBJ2-7	TRBD2	TGTGCCAGCAGTGAATGGGGGGGGTACGAGCAGTACTTC	CASSEWGGYEQYF
few	TRBV6-5	TRBJ1-2	-	TGTGCCAGCAGTAATTATCAGGGCCTAAGCGGCTACACCTTC	CASSNYQGLSGYTF
-	TRBV5-8	TRBJ2-1	-	TGTGCCAGCAGCCTGGCCTACAATGAGCAGTTCTTC	CASSLAYNEQFF
-	TRBV19	TRBJ1-5	-	TGTGCCAGTAGACCTCAGCAAGTCCTAAATCAGCCCCAGCATTTT	CASRPQQVLNQPQHF
once	TRBV7-8	TRBJ1-6	TRBD1	TGTGCCAGCAGCTTAGCGTATGGACAGGATCTCCCAAACTATAATTCACCCCTCCACTTT	CASSLAYGQDLPNYNSPLHF
-	TRBV7-2	TRBJ1-5	-	TGTGCCAGCAGCTTACATCCTTTCAATCAGCCCCAGCATTTT	CASSLHPFNQPQHF
few	TRBV6-1	TRBJ2-1	TRBD2	TGTGCCAGCAGTGAAGGCCTAGCGGGAGGCTTTGAGCAGTTCTTC	CASSEGLAGGFEQFF
-	TRBV5-1	TRBJ2-2	TRBD2	TGCGCCAGCAGCTTAGGGACTAGCGTCAAAGGGGAGCTGTTTTTT	CASSLGTSVKGELFF
once	TRBV27	TRBJ2-7	-	TGTGCCAGCAGTTTAAGGTGGAGTGCTCTTGGGGGATTCAGCTCCTACGAGCAGTACTTC	CASSLRWSALGGFSSYEQYF
-	TRBV28	TRBJ2-5	-	TGTGCCAGCAGCCTAACCATGTCGGGAGCTGAGACCCAGTACTTC	CASSLTMSGAETQYF
-	TRBV6-6	TRBJ2-7	TRBD1	TGTGCCAGCAGCCGGGGGACAGGGGGCTACGAGCAGTACTTC	CASSRGTGGYEQYF
-	TRBV15	TRBJ2-7	-	TGTGCCACCAGCAGAGATTCGGTAATACATACGCGAGAGCAGTACTTC	CATSRDSVIHTREQYF
-	TRBV24-1	TRBJ2-1	-	TGTGCCACCAGTGGTTACAATGAGCAGTTCTTC	CATSGYNEQFF
few	TRBV7-9	TRBJ1-5	-	TGTGCCAGCAGCTTGGGAGGCGCCCAGCCCCAGCATTTT	CASSLGGAQPQHF
few	TRBV6-5	TRBJ2-1	-	TGTGCCAGCAGTTACACTAGCTTAACCAACAATGAGCAGTTCTTC	CASSYTSLTNNEQFF
-	TRBV19	TRBJ2-2	TRBD1	TGTGCCAGTAGTATACCGGGACAGGGGGCCGGGGAGCTGTTTTTT	CASSIPGQGAGELFF
-	TRBV5-1	TRBJ1-1	TRBD1	TGCGCCAGCAGCTTGGTGGGGACAGTACTCGACGGCACTGAAGCTTTCTTT	CASSLVGTVLDGTEAFF
-	TRBV27	TRBJ1-1	-	TGTGCCAGCTATTATACAGCGCGGAGCACTGAAGCTTTCTTT	CASYYTARSTEAFF
few	TRBV12-3/TRBV12-4	TRBJ2-3	-	TGTGCCAGCAGGACAACTAGCACAGATACGCAGTATTTT	CASRTTSTDTQYF
-	TRBV28	TRBJ1-1	-	TGTGCCAGCAGTTCATTCTGGGCCATGAACACTGAAGCTTTCTTT	CASSSFWAMNTEAFF
-	TRBV28	TRBJ2-1	TRBD1	TGTGCCAGCAGTTTATTCGGACAGGGGGCGAGCAATGAGCAGTTCTTC	CASSLFGQGASNEQFF
-	TRBV29-1	TRBJ2-7	TRBD2	TGCAGCGCCCTAGCGGGAGTCTACGAGCAGTACTTC	CSALAGVYEQYF
-	TRBV7-2	TRBJ2-7	TRBD2	TGTGCCAGCAGCTTAGGGACTAGCGGGAGGAGGCTAGGCTACGAGCAGTACTTC	CASSLGTSGRRLGYEQYF